This T cell receptor (beta chain) was sequenced for a study of OX40 agonist ivuxolimab in advanced cancers. Regarding the study in general: The costimulatory receptor OX40 (CD134) was targeted by ivuxolimab, a fully human IgG2 agonistic monoclonal antibody. The point of sequencing TCRbeta in the periphery was to test whether ivuxolimab changed TCR sequence diversity and drove clonal T-cell expansion. Intravenous ivuxolimab was administered to patients every 2 weeks at six dose levels: 0.01, 0.1, 0.3, 1.5, 3 and 10 mg/kg. Three dose-escalation patients achieved partial responses, one with hepatocellular carcinoma and two with cutaneous melanoma. The dose-escalation cohort was around 83% male with a mean age of approximately 60 years, ranging from 23 to 79. Of the 50 to 55 dose-escalation patients, hepatocellular carcinoma was present in about 20, melanoma in about 15, renal cell carcinoma in 9 and head and neck cancer in 9. The paper covers the monotherapy dose-escalation part of the phase I ivuxolimab trial, which included N ≈ 54 patients. Prior anti-PD-1, anti-PD-L1 or anti-CTLA-4 therapy was permitted, and checkpoint inhibitors had been received by about 37% of dose-escalation patients.

Patients with autoimmune disease history or receiving systemic immunosuppression were excluded from the trial. Peripheral blood for TCR sequencing was collected from all dose cohorts at baseline, on cycle 4 day 1, and on cycle 7 day 1. Samples were obtained from an open-label, multicenter, first-in-human phase I dose-escalation trial of ivuxolimab. The trial enrolled adults with locally advanced or metastatic head and neck squamous cell, hepatocellular, melanoma or renal cell carcinoma. Before TCR sequencing, CD4+ T cells and CD8+ T cells were sorted from peripheral blood as separate populations. Genomic DNA was extracted from sorted cells for sequencing of the TCRbeta CDR3 region. The immunoSEQ Assay was used for sequencing of TCRbeta CDR3 regions. This is the immuneACCESS table as TCRdb keeps it, with only in-frame sequences that have V and J called. A part of the clones is gone; compared with another copy, unresolved V genes explain less than half, and the rest is unexplained. The sample table lists about 60,000 clones, roughly nine tenths of them with a count of one. The leading ten clones occupy 14% of the sample.

V sheds 4 bases and J sheds 9 bases, leaving 13 bases between their ends. The CDR3 runs 13 residues from the cysteine to the phenylalanine. Only CDR3 DNA is held: 39 bases, read in frame from base 1. Looking up the germline V gene yields CDR1 SGHAT and CDR2 FQNNGV. The count of this clone is one. What antigen it recognizes has not been identified. No much larger clone is present one base from it, and per-base qualities are unavailable. Points the paper makes about the study in general: In the 0.1-3.0 mg/kg groups, partial responders were among the patients with the lowest normalized peripheral clonal expansion, particularly in CD8+ T cells. Low levels of normalized T-cell clonal expansion were also seen in some nonresponding patients. On average, CD8+ T cells showed more expanded clones than CD4+ T cells after ivuxolimab. At doses from 0.1 to 3.0 mg/kg, clonal expansion was seen in both CD4+ and CD8+ blood T cells between baseline and week 6. The antigen specificity of the clonally expanded peripheral T cells was not determined.

The source was CD4+ or CD8+ T cells sorted from blood, collected in a trial of the OX40 agonist ivuxolimab. The TCR was taken from an adult with an advanced solid tumor such as melanoma, head and neck, liver or kidney cancer. The chain links TRBV11-2 with TRBJ2-1, and the D gene may be TRBD1, 6 bases matching. Here is the DNA: TGTGCCAGCAGCTCCGGGCTCAGGGGTGAGCAGTTCTTC. This sequence encodes CASSSGLRGEQFF.